This is a list of T cell receptor beta chains from one sample in a study of cytomegalovirus exposure and HLA in healthy donors. Assay: immunoSEQ multiplex PCR; the TCRdb copy retains only in-frame clones and omits some. The sample yields some 170,000 clones, approximately 96% seen once. The sequenced sample was PBMCs. The source of these receptors is a woman between 18 and 29 years old in good health and CMV-seronegative. CDR3s include the opening cysteine and the closing phenylalanine or tryptophan. Each record gives: V gene, clone size, J gene, D gene, CDR3 protein, CDR3 DNA. The D gene is left open where the match is weak. Size tells how often a clone was seen (once, few, many) or the class of an expanded clone, and some rows leave it out.

v_call: TRBV9
clone_size: -
j_call: TRBJ1-5
d_call: TRBD1
cdr3_aa: CASSAGGNQPQHF
cdr3_nt: TGTGCCAGCAGCGCAGGGGGTAATCAGCCCCAGCATTTT

v_call: TRBV19
clone_size: -
j_call: TRBJ2-1
d_call: TRBD1
cdr3_aa: CASSVGTGVISYNEQFF
cdr3_nt: TGTGCCAGTAGTGTGGGGACAGGGGTGATTTCGTACAATGAGCAGTTCTTC

v_call: TRBV4-1
clone_size: -
j_call: TRBJ2-7
d_call: -
cdr3_aa: CASSHGVGFGVEQYF
cdr3_nt: TGCGCCAGCAGCCACGGGGTCGGCTTCGGGGTCGAGCAGTACTTC

v_call: TRBV5-4
clone_size: -
j_call: TRBJ2-4
d_call: -
cdr3_aa: CASSQSGANIQYF
cdr3_nt: TGTGCCAGCAGCCAATCAGGGGCAAACATTCAGTACTTC

v_call: TRBV7-8
clone_size: -
j_call: TRBJ2-7
d_call: TRBD1
cdr3_aa: CASSRTGDLSYEQYF
cdr3_nt: TGTGCCAGCAGCCGTACAGGGGACCTCTCCTACGAGCAGTACTTC

v_call: TRBV27
clone_size: -
j_call: TRBJ1-4
d_call: -
cdr3_aa: CASSPQGLRQSQTNEKLFF
cdr3_nt: TGTGCCAGCAGTCCCCAGGGCCTAAGACAATCCCAAACTAATGAAAAACTGTTTTTT

v_call: TRBV11-2
clone_size: -
j_call: TRBJ1-1
d_call: -
cdr3_aa: CASQLGGEAFF
cdr3_nt: TGTGCCAGCCAACTAGGGGGTGAAGCTTTCTTT

v_call: TRBV4-1
clone_size: -
j_call: TRBJ1-5
d_call: -
cdr3_aa: CASSQLQGINQPQHF
cdr3_nt: TGCGCCAGCAGCCAACTACAGGGCATCAATCAGCCCCAGCATTTT

v_call: TRBV7-2
clone_size: -
j_call: TRBJ2-2
d_call: -
cdr3_aa: CASSLRLRANTGELFF
cdr3_nt: TGTGCCAGCAGCTTACGTTTGAGAGCGAACACCGGGGAGCTGTTTTTT

v_call: TRBV29-1
clone_size: -
j_call: TRBJ1-2
d_call: -
cdr3_aa: CSVEATDIYGYTF
cdr3_nt: TGCAGCGTTGAAGCGACAGACATCTATGGCTACACCTTC

v_call: TRBV30
clone_size: -
j_call: TRBJ2-3
d_call: -
cdr3_aa: CAWSSPQRLSTDTQYF
cdr3_nt: TGTGCCTGGAGTTCCCCCCAGAGGCTTAGCACAGATACGCAGTATTTT

v_call: TRBV25-1
clone_size: once
j_call: TRBJ1-4
d_call: -
cdr3_aa: CASSESRQTNEKLFF
cdr3_nt: TGTGCCAGCAGTGAATCTAGACAGACTAATGAAAAACTGTTTTTT

v_call: TRBV14
clone_size: -
j_call: TRBJ2-1
d_call: -
cdr3_aa: CASSQPGDASSYNEQFF
cdr3_nt: TGTGCCAGCAGCCAACCGGGGGACGCGAGCTCCTACAATGAGCAGTTCTTC

v_call: TRBV5-7
clone_size: -
j_call: TRBJ2-7
d_call: TRBD1
cdr3_aa: CASSLEGPGQGPYEQYF
cdr3_nt: TGTGCCAGCAGCTTGGAAGGACCGGGACAGGGACCCTACGAGCAGTACTTC

v_call: TRBV12-5
clone_size: -
j_call: TRBJ2-7
d_call: -
cdr3_aa: CASGLSPSSSYEQYF
cdr3_nt: TGTGCTAGTGGTTTGTCCCCGAGTTCCTCCTACGAGCAGTACTTC

v_call: TRBV11-3
clone_size: -
j_call: TRBJ2-1
d_call: -
cdr3_aa: CASSLDGEEQFF
cdr3_nt: TGTGCCAGCAGCTTAGACGGGGAGGAGCAGTTCTTC

v_call: TRBV4-1
clone_size: -
j_call: TRBJ1-1
d_call: TRBD1
cdr3_aa: CASTIGPGQSTEAFF
cdr3_nt: TGCGCCAGCACCATTGGCCCGGGACAGAGCACTGAAGCTTTCTTT

v_call: TRBV18
clone_size: -
j_call: TRBJ1-3
d_call: TRBD1
cdr3_aa: CASSPGPGQLKRSGNTIYF
cdr3_nt: TGTGCCAGCTCACCAGGGCCGGGACAGTTGAAGCGGTCTGGAAACACCATATATTTT

v_call: TRBV6-6
clone_size: -
j_call: TRBJ2-7
d_call: TRBD1
cdr3_aa: CASSYPRTGRSDEQYF
cdr3_nt: TGTGCCAGCAGTTACCCTAGGACAGGGAGGTCGGACGAGCAGTACTTC

v_call: TRBV6-5
clone_size: -
j_call: TRBJ2-7
d_call: TRBD1
cdr3_aa: CASSYGTGHYEQYF
cdr3_nt: TGTGCCAGCAGTTACGGGACAGGCCACTACGAGCAGTACTTC

v_call: TRBV18
clone_size: -
j_call: TRBJ2-2
d_call: TRBD1
cdr3_aa: CASSPSAGGTNTGELFF
cdr3_nt: TGTGCCAGCTCACCGTCGGCAGGGGGTACGAACACCGGGGAGCTGTTTTTT

v_call: TRBV30
clone_size: -
j_call: TRBJ1-1
d_call: TRBD1
cdr3_aa: CAWGQGFYTEAFF
cdr3_nt: TGTGCCTGGGGACAGGGATTTTACACTGAAGCTTTCTTT

v_call: TRBV7-2
clone_size: -
j_call: TRBJ2-7
d_call: -
cdr3_aa: CASSYYSGYEQYF
cdr3_nt: TGTGCCAGCAGCTACTACTCGGGCTACGAGCAGTACTTC

v_call: TRBV2
clone_size: -
j_call: TRBJ2-1
d_call: -
cdr3_aa: CASSEPLALGEQFF
cdr3_nt: TGTGCCAGCAGTGAACCGTTAGCGCTAGGTGAGCAGTTCTTC

v_call: TRBV5-1
clone_size: -
j_call: TRBJ2-1
d_call: TRBD1
cdr3_aa: CASSRTGTDYNEQFF
cdr3_nt: TGCGCCAGCAGCAGAACCGGGACAGATTACAATGAGCAGTTCTTC

v_call: TRBV7-2
clone_size: -
j_call: TRBJ1-6
d_call: -
cdr3_aa: CASSSTVPYNSPLHF
cdr3_nt: TGTGCCAGCAGCTCCACAGTTCCCTATAATTCACCCCTCCACTTT

v_call: TRBV5-4
clone_size: -
j_call: TRBJ1-2
d_call: -
cdr3_aa: CASSLTLTPNYGYTF
cdr3_nt: TGTGCCAGCAGCCTTACCTTAACACCTAACTATGGCTACACCTTC

v_call: TRBV6-1
clone_size: -
j_call: TRBJ1-2
d_call: TRBD1
cdr3_aa: CASRGQGNYGYTF
cdr3_nt: TGTGCCAGCAGGGGACAGGGAAACTATGGCTACACCTTC

v_call: TRBV7-2
clone_size: -
j_call: TRBJ2-7
d_call: -
cdr3_aa: CASSLPPRYEQYF
cdr3_nt: TGTGCCAGCAGCTTACCCCCTCGCTACGAGCAGTACTTC

v_call: TRBV4-2
clone_size: -
j_call: TRBJ2-7
d_call: TRBD1
cdr3_aa: CASSQVQIGPEDRGYEQYF
cdr3_nt: TGTGCCAGCAGCCAAGTCCAGATCGGTCCAGAGGACAGGGGTTACGAGCAGTACTTC

v_call: TRBV25-1
clone_size: -
j_call: TRBJ1-4
d_call: -
cdr3_aa: CASSEYRGDLVKLFF
cdr3_nt: TGTGCCAGCAGTGAATATCGAGGGGACTTGGTAAAACTGTTTTTT

v_call: TRBV25-1
clone_size: -
j_call: TRBJ1-2
d_call: -
cdr3_aa: CASSGPWGEGYTF
cdr3_nt: TGTGCCAGCAGTGGCCCCTGGGGGGAGGGCTACACCTTC

v_call: TRBV2
clone_size: -
j_call: TRBJ2-3
d_call: -
cdr3_aa: CASSEAPTPRTDTQYF
cdr3_nt: TGTGCCAGCAGTGAAGCTCCTACCCCTCGCACAGATACGCAGTATTTT

v_call: TRBV28
clone_size: -
j_call: TRBJ1-5
d_call: -
cdr3_aa: CASSPTTDRNQPQHF
cdr3_nt: TGTGCCAGCAGCCCGACAACCGACAGGAATCAGCCCCAGCATTTT

v_call: TRBV5-6
clone_size: -
j_call: TRBJ1-3
d_call: TRBD1
cdr3_aa: CASSPSGQGAGNTIYF
cdr3_nt: TGTGCCAGCAGCCCATCGGGACAGGGAGCTGGAAACACCATATATTTT

v_call: TRBV5-6
clone_size: once
j_call: TRBJ2-4
d_call: TRBD1
cdr3_aa: CASSKRGQGSKNIQYF
cdr3_nt: TGTGCCAGCAGTAAGAGAGGACAGGGCTCCAAAAACATTCAGTACTTC

v_call: TRBV2
clone_size: -
j_call: TRBJ2-1
d_call: TRBD2
cdr3_aa: CASSGGLAGYNEQFF
cdr3_nt: TGTGCCAGCAGTGGAGGACTAGCGGGCTACAATGAGCAGTTCTTC

v_call: TRBV4-1
clone_size: -
j_call: TRBJ2-7
d_call: -
cdr3_aa: CASSQVGTVYEQYF
cdr3_nt: TGCGCCAGCAGCCAAGTCGGCACAGTCTACGAGCAGTACTTC

v_call: TRBV4-1
clone_size: -
j_call: TRBJ1-2
d_call: TRBD1
cdr3_aa: CASSQGGGGYGYTF
cdr3_nt: TGCGCCAGCAGCCAAGGAGGGGGCGGGTATGGCTACACCTTC

v_call: TRBV2
clone_size: -
j_call: TRBJ2-1
d_call: TRBD2
cdr3_aa: CASKELAVHNEQFF
cdr3_nt: TGTGCCAGCAAAGAGCTAGCGGTACACAATGAGCAGTTCTTC

v_call: TRBV27
clone_size: -
j_call: TRBJ1-1
d_call: -
cdr3_aa: CASRPYSGSEAFF
cdr3_nt: TGTGCCAGCAGGCCATATTCGGGTTCTGAAGCTTTCTTT

v_call: TRBV4-3
clone_size: -
j_call: TRBJ1-4
d_call: -
cdr3_aa: CASSRQGNEKLFF
cdr3_nt: TGCGCCAGCAGCAGGCAGGGGAATGAAAAACTGTTTTTT

v_call: TRBV14
clone_size: -
j_call: TRBJ1-3
d_call: TRBD1
cdr3_aa: CASSLRQGLMVNTIYF
cdr3_nt: TGTGCCAGCAGCCTCCGACAGGGGCTTATGGTAAACACCATATATTTT